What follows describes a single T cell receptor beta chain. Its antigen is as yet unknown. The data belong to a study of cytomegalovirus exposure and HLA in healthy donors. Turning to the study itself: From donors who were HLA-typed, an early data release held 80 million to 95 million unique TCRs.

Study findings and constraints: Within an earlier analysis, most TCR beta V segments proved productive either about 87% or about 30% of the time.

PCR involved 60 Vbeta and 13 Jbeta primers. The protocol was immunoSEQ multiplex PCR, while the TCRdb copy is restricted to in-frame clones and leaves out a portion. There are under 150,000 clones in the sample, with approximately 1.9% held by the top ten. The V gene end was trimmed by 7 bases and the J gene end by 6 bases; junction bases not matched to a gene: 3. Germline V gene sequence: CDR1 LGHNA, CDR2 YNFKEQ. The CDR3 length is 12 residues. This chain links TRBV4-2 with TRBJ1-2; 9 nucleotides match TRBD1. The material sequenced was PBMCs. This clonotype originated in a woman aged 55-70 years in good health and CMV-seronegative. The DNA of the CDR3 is TGTGCCAGCACGGGACAGGGTCATGGCTACACCTTC. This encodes CASTGQGHGYTF.